The 23 T cell receptor beta chains below all came from one sample that was sequenced in a study of cytomegalovirus exposure and HLA in healthy donors (dated by TCRdb to the late 2010s). Libraries came from the immunoSEQ multiplex PCR assay. A mixture of 60 forward primers for TCR Vbeta segments and 13 reverse primers for TCR Jbeta segments was used in the multiplex PCR. In its TCRdb copy, this immuneACCESS table keeps in-frame sequences only and misses some clones. Where compared with another copy, unresolved V genes explain less than half of these, and the others have no known cause. A total of about 110,000 clones appear in this sample, less than 80% of them only once. The ten top clones hold 3% to 4% of the sample. The specimen sequenced was PBMCs. These receptors were collected from a woman between 40 and 50 years old in good health and CMV-seronegative.

The chain combines TRBV4-3 with TRBJ1-2; D is perhaps TRBD1 (5 bases). V gave up 1 base and J gave up 8 bases, with 17 bases separating them. The CDR3 runs 15 residues. Germline V gene sequence: CDR1 LGHNA, CDR2 YSLEER. This CDR3 is CASSQAKQDLQGYTF. The CDR3 DNA sequence: TGCGCCAGCAGCCAAGCAAAACAGGACCTTCAGGGCTACACCTTC.

V and J are TRBV19 and TRBJ2-1; D is perhaps TRBD2 (6 bases). The CDR3 spans 15 residues. The V gene's germline CDR1 is LNHDA and CDR2 SQIVND (reference sequence). V was clipped by 5 bases and J by 0 bases, with 11 bases between them. CDR3 DNA sequence: TGTGCCAGTAGTGTAGGGACTTCCTCCTACAATGAGCAGTTCTTC. As protein: CASSVGTSSYNEQFF.

The CDR3, as DNA: TGTGCCAGCAGCTTAGCGGGGGGGCTAGATACGCAGTATTTT. Translated: CASSLAGGLDTQYF. V usage is TRBV7-2 and J usage is TRBJ2-3; weak D call: TRBD2 (7 bases). From germline, CDR1 is SGHTA and CDR2 FQGNSA. This CDR3 has 14 amino acids. The germline V and J ends were trimmed by 0 bases and 5 bases, with 9 bases remaining between them.

J is TRBJ1-2 and V is TRBV4-1, with D tentatively TRBD1 (5 bases). Trimming removed 1 base at V and 6 bases at J, with 12 bases between. Germline values: CDR1 MGHRA, CDR2 YSYEKL. The CDR3 has 14 amino acids. CDR3 nucleotides: TGCGCCAGCAGCCAAGCAACCCCAGGGAATGGCTACACCTTC. Translation: CASSQATPGNGYTF.

The J gene is TRBJ2-7, the V gene TRBV7-2, with D maybe TRBD1 (5 bases). There are 15 residues in the CDR3. Between the trimmed V and J ends, which lost 2 bases and 0 bases, there was a span of 11 bases. The germline CDR1 and CDR2 sequences are SGHTA and FQGNSA. The CDR3 loop reads CASSLLGQGSYEQYF. CDR3 bases: TGTGCCAGCAGCTTACTAGGGCAGGGCTCCTACGAGCAGTACTTC.

A word on this clone: Mismatch with germline at one junction end may stem from a read error. The gene calls are TRBV7-9 and TRBJ1-5; no clear D gene. Per the germline V gene, CDR1 is SEHNR and CDR2 is FQNEAQ (reference sequence). The CDR3 length is 12 residues. The CDR3 DNA follows: TGTTCCAGCAGCCAGGATTTTCAGCCCCAGCATTTT. Residues: CSSSQDFQPQHF.

This CDR3 reads CSVRSGQLNGYTF. DNA of the CDR3: TGCAGCGTTCGTTCGGGACAGTTAAATGGCTACACCTTC. The rearrangement uses TRBV29-1 and TRBJ1-2, with 7 bases identical to TRBD1. Germline V gives CDR1 SQVTM, CDR2 ANQGSEA. J lost 6 bases, V lost 5 bases, and 9 bases had no gene match. CDR3 length: 13 amino acids.

The rearrangement links TRBV29-1 to TRBJ1-4; 7 positions match TRBD1. V trimming: 7 bases; J trimming: 5 bases; junction bases outside the gene matches: 10. CDR1 is SQVTM, CDR2 ANQGSEA, per germline. There are 14 residues in the CDR3. The CDR3 loop is CSATVGGRNEKLFF. CDR3 in DNA: TGCAGCGCGACAGTAGGGGGCAGAAATGAAAAACTGTTTTTT.

The chain recombines TRBV7-9 with TRBJ2-5, with TRBD2 matching 10 bases. The germline CDR1 and CDR2 sequences are SEHNR and FQNEAQ (reference sequence). There are 16 residues in the CDR3. Trimming cost V 1 base and J 4 bases; bases outside gene matches: 6. Here the CDR3 reads CASSLDELAGPETQYF. The CDR3 DNA follows: TGTGCCAGCAGCTTAGATGAACTAGCGGGGCCAGAGACCCAGTACTTC.

The rearrangement joins TRBV9 to TRBJ2-5; a possible D gene is TRBD1 (5 bases). CDR3 length: 15 residues. In germline, CDR1 is SGDLS, CDR2 YYNGEE. Trimming took off 0 bases at V and 4 bases at J, with 13 bases between the two ends. The CDR3 DNA sequence: TGTGCCAGCAGCGTAGGGACACCTAGGGGAGAGACCCAGTACTTC. Protein: CASSVGTPRGETQYF.

This clone was seen once. This sequence joins TRBV11-2 and TRBJ1-2; tentatively, D is TRBD1 (6 bases). The CDR3 is made up of 14 amino acids. V lost 5 bases to trimming and J lost 4 bases, with 14 bases between them. Germline values: CDR1 SGHAT, CDR2 FQNNGV. DNA of the CDR3: TGTGCCAGCAGCGTAGGGGGAGGTGGCTATGGCTACACCTTC. It yields the protein CASSVGGGGYGYTF.

V usage is TRBV5-1 and J usage is TRBJ2-7; the D is unclear. The CDR3 runs 13 residues. V dropped 4 bases and J dropped 3 bases, with 11 bases sitting between them. Germline V CDR1 and CDR2: SGHRS, YFSETQ. The CDR3 loop reads CASSSTVDYEQYF. The CDR3 nucleotides read TGCGCCAGCAGCAGTACAGTGGACTACGAGCAGTACTTC.

The chain links TRBV29-1 to TRBJ2-2, with D perhaps TRBD2 (7 bases). This CDR3 region has 13 residues. CDR1 is SQVTM and CDR2 is ANQGSEA in the germline V gene. Trimming pared 7 bases from V and 6 bases from J, leaving 15 bases between. CDR3 loop: CSAGQGGAGELFF. The CDR3 DNA sequence: TGCAGCGCCGGACAAGGGGGGGCCGGGGAGCTGTTTTTT.

The chain couples TRBV18 to TRBJ2-1; maybe TRBD1 (6 bases). Trimming left V 3 bases short and J 7 bases short, with 16 bases between. Germline CDR1 is KGHSH and CDR2 is LQKENI. The CDR3 loop spans 15 amino acids. This chain's CDR3 is CASSPGQGMLNEQFF. In nucleotides, the CDR3 is TGTGCCAGCTCACCGGGGCAGGGGATGCTGAATGAGCAGTTCTTC.

The J gene is TRBJ2-3, the V gene TRBV19, with 8 bases fitting TRBD1. The V segment lost 6 bases and the J segment 0 bases; nucleotides outside the gene matches: 11. From germline, CDR1 is LNHDA and CDR2 SQIVND (reference sequence). The CDR3 length is 17 residues. Here the CDR3 reads CASSSGTGSASTDTQYF. For the CDR3, the DNA is TGTGCCAGTAGCTCCGGGACAGGATCCGCTAGCACAGATACGCAGTATTTT.

The sample holds a few counts of this clone. The chain uses TRBV7-2 and TRBJ1-1; 7 nucleotides align to TRBD1. The CDR3 has 11 residues. Germline trimming cut 5 bases from V and 10 bases from J; bases unmatched to any gene: 4. Per the germline V gene, CDR1 is SGHTA and CDR2 is FQGNSA. For the CDR3, the DNA is TGTGCCAGCAGCCAGGGGGGCGTAGCTTTCTTT. Its protein product is CASSQGGVAFF.

The chain links TRBV19 to TRBJ2-7; TRBD1 aligns across 9 bases. The trim removed 10 bases at V and 6 bases at J, leaving 13 bases unmatched. In germline, CDR1 is LNHDA, CDR2 SQIVND (reference sequence). The CDR3 sequence is 14 residues long. The CDR3 region is CATKAGQGRGEQYF. CDR3 sequence (DNA): TGTGCCACCAAAGCGGGACAGGGAAGGGGCGAGCAGTACTTC.

This clone was detected a few times. The chain employs TRBV19 and TRBJ1-4; 8 bases are a match to TRBD1. With V trimmed by 4 bases and J by 8 bases, 12 bases remained unmatched. The CDR3 sequence is 16 residues long. Germline-derived CDR1 and CDR2 are LNHDA and SQIVND (reference sequence). The CDR3 is CASSTQSRGQREKLFF. Here the CDR3 DNA reads TGTGCCAGTAGTACCCAATCCAGGGGGCAACGCGAAAAACTGTTTTTT.

The chain uses TRBV7-9 and TRBJ1-1; weak D call: TRBD1 (6 bases). The CDR3 has 14 residues. Per germline, CDR1 SEHNR and CDR2 FQNEAQ (reference sequence). V gave up 5 bases and J gave up 5 bases, with 15 bases separating them. In nucleotides, the CDR3 is TGTGCCAGCAGCCAGGGGTTGGGGTTTACTGAAGCTTTCTTT. It translates to CASSQGLGFTEAFF.

The chain is built from TRBV19 and TRBJ2-3, with a tentative D call TRBD1 (5 bases). The length of the CDR3 is 13 residues. V was cut by 8 bases and J by 1 base, with 10 bases left in between. Germline values: CDR1 LNHDA, CDR2 SQIVND (reference sequence). The CDR3: CASRDRGTDTQYF. The CDR3 bases are TGTGCCAGTCGTGACAGAGGCACAGATACGCAGTATTTT.

This chain links TRBV28 with TRBJ1-1, with 11 bases fitting TRBD1. V was pared by 7 bases and J by 4 bases, with 5 bases of the junction left unmatched. The CDR3 is 14 amino acids. CDR1 and CDR2 from the germline V gene are MDHEN and SYDVKM. The CDR3 spells CASKGQGVFTEAFF. CDR3 coding DNA: TGTGCCAGCAAGGGACAGGGGGTTTTCACTGAAGCTTTCTTT.

The chain employs TRBV28 and TRBJ2-7, with 12 bases aligning to TRBD1. J was trimmed by 7 bases and V by 7 bases; bases with no gene match: 8. The CDR3 totals 14 residues. From germline, CDR1 is MDHEN and CDR2 SYDVKM. CDR3 DNA sequence: TGTGCCAGCATCCCCGGGACAGGGGGCAGGGAGCAGTACTTC. Its protein product is CASIPGTGGREQYF.

This clone was counted only a few times. This chain links TRBV4-1 with TRBJ1-5; 7 bases map to TRBD1. CDR1 is MGHRA, CDR2 YSYEKL, per germline. The CDR3 runs to 16 residues. Trimming cost V 0 bases and J 4 bases; bases outside gene matches: 6. The CDR3 loop is CASSQDSGQLNQPQHF. CDR3 coding DNA: TGCGCCAGCAGCCAAGATTCGGGACAGCTTAATCAGCCCCAGCATTTT.